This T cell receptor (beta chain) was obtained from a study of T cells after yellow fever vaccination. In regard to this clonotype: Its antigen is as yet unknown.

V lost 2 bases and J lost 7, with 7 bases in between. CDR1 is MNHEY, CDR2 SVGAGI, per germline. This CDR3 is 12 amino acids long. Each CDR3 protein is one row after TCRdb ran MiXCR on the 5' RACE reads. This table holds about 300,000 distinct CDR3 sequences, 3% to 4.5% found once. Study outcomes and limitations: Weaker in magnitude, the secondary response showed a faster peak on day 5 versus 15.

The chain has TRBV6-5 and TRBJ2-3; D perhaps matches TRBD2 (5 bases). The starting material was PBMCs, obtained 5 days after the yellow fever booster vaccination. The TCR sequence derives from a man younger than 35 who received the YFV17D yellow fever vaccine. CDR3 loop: CASSYGSYTQYF. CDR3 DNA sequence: TGTGCCAGCAGTTACGGGAGCTATACGCAGTATTTT.